This T cell receptor (beta chain) was recorded in a study of blood T cell repertoires in COVID-19. Study background: Some COVID-19 samples were acute and others convalescent; all came from the United States, Italy and Spain. Sources were T cells, B-cell-depleted T cells, or PBMCs; the material itself was cDNA or gDNA.

The CDR3 is 16 residues long. V was clipped by 0 bases and J by 5 bases; unmatched bases: 4. Germline V CDR1 and CDR2: LGHDT, YNNKEL (reference sequence). Authors' methods: From reference gene primer amplification, estimates of nucleated cell counts were derived. Profiling relied on immunoSEQ multiplex PCR, and the TCRdb table lists in-frame clones only, not all of them. That table furnishes V, J and clone size, whereas the DNA furnished D and trimming. This table holds roughly 170,000 clones, nearly 80% found once. V is TRBV3-1 (or the pseudogene TRBV3-2) and J is TRBJ2-5; 12 bases align to TRBD2. The receptor was isolated from a woman in her seventies with acute or convalescent COVID-19. The sequencing sample was made of peripheral blood. Here the CDR3 DNA reads TGTGCCAGCAGCCAAGATCGACTAGCGGGAGTTGAGACCCAGTACTTC. Translating gives CASSQDRLAGVETQYF.